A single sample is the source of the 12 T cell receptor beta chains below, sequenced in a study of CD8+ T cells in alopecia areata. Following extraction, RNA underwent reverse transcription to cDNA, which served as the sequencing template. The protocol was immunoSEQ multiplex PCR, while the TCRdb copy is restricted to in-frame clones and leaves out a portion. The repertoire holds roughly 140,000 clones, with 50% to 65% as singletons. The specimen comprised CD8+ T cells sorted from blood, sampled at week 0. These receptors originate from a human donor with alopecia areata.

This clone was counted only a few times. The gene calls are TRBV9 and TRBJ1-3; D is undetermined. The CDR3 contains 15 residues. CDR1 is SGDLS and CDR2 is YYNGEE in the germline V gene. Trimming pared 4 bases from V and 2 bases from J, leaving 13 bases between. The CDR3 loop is CASSPGGATGNTIYF. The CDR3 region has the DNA TGTGCCAGCAGCCCGGGTGGAGCGACTGGAAACACCATATATTTT.

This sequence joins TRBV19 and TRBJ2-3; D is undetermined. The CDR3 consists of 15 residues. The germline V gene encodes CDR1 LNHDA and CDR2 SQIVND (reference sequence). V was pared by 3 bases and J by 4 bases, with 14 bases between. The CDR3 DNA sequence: TGTGCCAGTAGTATTTCGGCCAGGCCCGCAGATACGCAGTATTTT. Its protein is CASSISARPADTQYF.

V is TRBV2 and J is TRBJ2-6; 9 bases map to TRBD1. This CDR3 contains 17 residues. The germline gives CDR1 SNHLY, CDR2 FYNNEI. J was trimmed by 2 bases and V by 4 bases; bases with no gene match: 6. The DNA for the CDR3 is TGTGCCAGCAGTGTACCGGGACAGGGCGCTGGGGCCAACGTCCTGACTTTC. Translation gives CASSVPGQGAGANVLTF.

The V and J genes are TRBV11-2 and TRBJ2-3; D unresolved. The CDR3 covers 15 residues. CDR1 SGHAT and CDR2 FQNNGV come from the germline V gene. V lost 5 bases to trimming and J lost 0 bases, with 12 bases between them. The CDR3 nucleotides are TGTGCCAGCAGCAACCCGCAGGCTAGCACAGATACGCAGTATTTT. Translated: CASSNPQASTDTQYF.

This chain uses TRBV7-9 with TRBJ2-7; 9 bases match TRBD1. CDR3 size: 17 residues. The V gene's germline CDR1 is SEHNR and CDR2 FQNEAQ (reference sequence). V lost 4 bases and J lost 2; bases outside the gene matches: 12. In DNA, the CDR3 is TGTGCCAGCAGCTCTTACCAGGACAGGGGCGCCGCCTACGAGCAGTACTTC. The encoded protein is CASSSYQDRGAAYEQYF.

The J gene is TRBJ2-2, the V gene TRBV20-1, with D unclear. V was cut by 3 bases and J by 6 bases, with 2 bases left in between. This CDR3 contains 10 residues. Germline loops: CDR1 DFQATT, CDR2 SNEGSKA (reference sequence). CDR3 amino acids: CSARSGELFF. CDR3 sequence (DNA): TGCAGTGCTAGGTCCGGGGAGCTGTTTTTT.

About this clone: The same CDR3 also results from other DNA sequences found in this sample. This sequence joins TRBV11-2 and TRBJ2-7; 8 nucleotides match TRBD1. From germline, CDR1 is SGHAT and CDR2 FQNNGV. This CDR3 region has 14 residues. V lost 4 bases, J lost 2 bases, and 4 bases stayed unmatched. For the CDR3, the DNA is TGTGCCAGCAGCTCCGGGACAGGAACCTACGAGCAGTACTTC. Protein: CASSSGTGTYEQYF.

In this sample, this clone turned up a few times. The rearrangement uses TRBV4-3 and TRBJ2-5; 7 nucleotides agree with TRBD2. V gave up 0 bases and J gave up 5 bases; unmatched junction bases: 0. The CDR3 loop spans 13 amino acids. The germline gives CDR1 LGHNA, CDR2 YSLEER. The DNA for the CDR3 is TGCGCCAGCAGCCAAGACGGGGGGGAGACCCAGTACTTC. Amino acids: CASSQDGGETQYF.

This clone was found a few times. The CDR3, as DNA: TGCAGCGTTGAACCACCAGAGGCCAACGTCCTGACTTTC. Protein product: CSVEPPEANVLTF. The chain carries TRBV29-1 and TRBJ2-6; D is unclear. CDR3 size: 13 residues. Germline V gene lookup returns CDR1 SQVTM and CDR2 ANQGSEA. Trimming took off 2 bases at V and 6 bases at J, with 8 bases between the two ends.

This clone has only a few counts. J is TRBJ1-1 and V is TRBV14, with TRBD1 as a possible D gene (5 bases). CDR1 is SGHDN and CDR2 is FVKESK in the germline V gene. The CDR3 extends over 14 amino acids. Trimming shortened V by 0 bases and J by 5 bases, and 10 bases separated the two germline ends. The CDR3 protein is CASSQDRGGTEAFF. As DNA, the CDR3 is TGTGCCAGCAGCCAAGATCGTGGGGGGACTGAAGCTTTCTTT. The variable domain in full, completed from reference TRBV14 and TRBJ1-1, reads EAGVTQFPSHSVIEKGQTVTLRCDPISGHDNLYWYRRVMGKEIKFLLHFVKESKQDESGMPNNRFLAERTGGTYSTLKVQPAELEDSGVYFCASSQDRGGTEAFFGQGTRLTVV.

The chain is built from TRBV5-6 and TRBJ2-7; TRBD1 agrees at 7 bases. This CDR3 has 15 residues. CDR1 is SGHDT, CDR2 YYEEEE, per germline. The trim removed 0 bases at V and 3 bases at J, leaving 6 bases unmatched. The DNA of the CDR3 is TGTGCCAGCAGCTTGGCGGACAGGAGTTTCTACGAGCAGTACTTC. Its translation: CASSLADRSFYEQYF.

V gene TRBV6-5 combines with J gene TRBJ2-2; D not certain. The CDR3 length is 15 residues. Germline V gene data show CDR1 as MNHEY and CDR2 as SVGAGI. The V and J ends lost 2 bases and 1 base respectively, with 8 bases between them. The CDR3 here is CASSYHDKNTGELFF. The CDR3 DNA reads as TGTGCCAGCAGTTACCACGACAAGAACACCGGGGAGCTGTTTTTT.